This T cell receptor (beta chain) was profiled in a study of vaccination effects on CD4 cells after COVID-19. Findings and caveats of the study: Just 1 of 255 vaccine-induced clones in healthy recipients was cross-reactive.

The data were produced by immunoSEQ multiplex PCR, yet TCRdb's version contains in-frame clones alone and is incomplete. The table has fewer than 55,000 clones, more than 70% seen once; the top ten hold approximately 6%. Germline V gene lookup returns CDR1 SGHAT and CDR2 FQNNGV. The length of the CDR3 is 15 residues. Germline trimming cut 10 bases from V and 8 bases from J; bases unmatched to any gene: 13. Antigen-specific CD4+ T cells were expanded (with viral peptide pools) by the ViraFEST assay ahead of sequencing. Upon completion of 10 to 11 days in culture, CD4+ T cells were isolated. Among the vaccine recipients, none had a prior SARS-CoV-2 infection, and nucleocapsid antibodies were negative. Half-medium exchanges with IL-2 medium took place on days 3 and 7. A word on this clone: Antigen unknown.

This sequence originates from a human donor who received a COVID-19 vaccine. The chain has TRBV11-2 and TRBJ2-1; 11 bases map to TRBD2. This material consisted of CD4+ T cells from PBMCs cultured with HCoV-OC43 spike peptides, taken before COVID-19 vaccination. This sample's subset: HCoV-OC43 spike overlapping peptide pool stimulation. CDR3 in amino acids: CAIRSIAGGPHEQFF. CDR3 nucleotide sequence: TGTGCCATCCGATCGATAGCGGGGGGGCCCCATGAGCAGTTCTTC.